This passage covers 19 T cell receptor beta chains from one sample sequenced in a study of blood T cells in healthy people across ages. Next came a second PCR, run for roughly 6 to 11 cycles, which used a sample-barcoded 5' primer along with a J-beta primer mix. One entry per CDR3 protein, called by TCRdb with MiXCR from the 5' RACE reads. The sample records some 1.7 million distinct CDR3 sequences, roughly 30% being singletons. The specimen sequenced was blood. Receptors originate from a woman aged 30 to 39 in good health.

This clonotype has just a few counts. CDR3 sequence: CATSDPSGGLTDTQYF. CDR3 in DNA: TGTGCCACCAGTGATCCTAGCGGGGGTCTCACAGATACGCAGTATTTT. The chain has TRBV24-1 and TRBJ2-3; 10 positions match TRBD2. Per germline, CDR1 KGHDR and CDR2 SFDVKD. This CDR3 is built from 16 residues. Trimming took 3 bases from V and 2 from J; bases not matched to a gene: 4.

The rearrangement joins TRBV7-9 to TRBJ2-5; 7 nucleotides align to TRBD2. V trimming: 1 base; J trimming: 0 bases; junction bases outside the gene matches: 8. The CDR3 is 17 residues long. Germline V gives CDR1 SEHNR, CDR2 FQNEAQ (reference sequence). Here the CDR3 DNA reads TGTGCCAGCAGCTTAGGGAACACAGCGGGGTACCAAGAGACCCAGTACTTC. Protein product: CASSLGNTAGYQETQYF.

In regard to this clonotype: A single base separates this from a much larger clone, so it may be a read error. This chain links TRBV29-1 with TRBJ1-2, with D perhaps TRBD1 (6 bases). Germline values: CDR1 SQVTM, CDR2 ANQGSEA. The CDR3 contains 14 residues. The germline V and J ends were trimmed by 0 bases and 4 bases, with 12 bases remaining between them. CDR3 residues: CSVEEGDTPYGYTF. The CDR3 coding sequence is TGCAGCGTTGAAGAGGGGGACACCCCCTATGGCTACACCTTC.

V usage is TRBV7-2 and J usage is TRBJ1-6; 7 positions match TRBD1. The CDR3 loop spans 13 amino acids. Trimming cost V 3 bases and J 18 bases; bases outside gene matches: 11. Germline V CDR1 and CDR2: SGHTA, FQGNSA. CDR3 in amino acids: CASSFLGQVFRHF. The CDR3, as DNA: TGTGCCAGCAGCTTCCTCGGACAGGTCTTCCGCCACTTT.

This clonotype came up a few times. This rearrangement joins TRBV29-1 to TRBJ1-2; D unresolved. Per the germline V gene, CDR1 is SQVTM and CDR2 is ANQGSEA. This CDR3 has 13 amino acids. The V end was cut by 7 bases, the J end by 2 bases, with 14 bases between. CDR3 DNA sequence: TGCAGCGCTGCCCGCATTCTGAACTATGGCTACACCTTC. Amino acid sequence: CSAARILNYGYTF.

The chain couples TRBV24-1 to TRBJ1-2, with 8 positions matching TRBD1. The germline gives CDR1 KGHDR, CDR2 SFDVKD. This CDR3 has 14 residues. V shed 4 bases and J 5 bases; nucleotides not matched to a gene: 5. The CDR3 coding sequence is TGTGCCACCAGTGAGCCGGGACAGGAATATGGCTACACCTTC. Its protein is CATSEPGQEYGYTF.

This clonotype has only a few counts. This chain connects TRBV27 to TRBJ2-7, with D perhaps given as TRBD1 or TRBD2 (5 bases each). CDR3 length: 12 amino acids. Germline loops: CDR1 MNHEY, CDR2 SMNVEV (reference sequence). The V end was cut by 4 bases, the J end by 6 bases, with 10 bases between. CDR3: CASSSGPPEQYF. For the CDR3, the DNA is TGTGCCAGCAGTTCGGGACCGCCCGAGCAGTACTTC.

The gene calls are TRBV6-6 and TRBJ1-5; 9 positions match TRBD1. Germline V gives CDR1 MNHNY, CDR2 SVGAGI (reference sequence). This CDR3 contains 14 residues. The V and J ends lost 6 bases and 9 bases, in that order; junction bases with no gene match: 9. For the CDR3, the DNA is TGTGCCAGCAGATCGACAGGGGGAGCGTGGCCCCAGCATTTT. Amino acids: CASRSTGGAWPQHF.

This clonotype appeared many times. The chain is built from TRBV9 and TRBJ2-6; no clear D. Trimming pared 0 bases from V and 4 bases from J, leaving 11 bases between. Per germline, CDR1 SGDLS and CDR2 YYNGEE. This CDR3 is built from 16 residues. The CDR3: CASSVATLSGANVLTF. The CDR3 region has the DNA TGTGCCAGCAGCGTAGCTACACTCTCGGGGGCCAACGTCCTGACTTTC.

Comments on this clonotype: A single base separates this from a much larger clone, so it may be a read error. The rearrangement links TRBV9 to TRBJ1-4; D uncertain. The CDR3 is 15 amino acids. Looked up from germline, CDR1 is SGDLS and CDR2 is YYNGEE. V was clipped by 4 bases and J by 16 bases, with 26 bases between them. The CDR3 loop is CASSQGSGSTDTQFF. The CDR3 nucleotides read TGTGCCAGCAGCCAAGGGAGCGGGAGTACAGATACGCAGTTTTTT. Full variable domain (outside the CDR3, taken from reference TRBV9 and TRBJ1-4): DSGVTQTPKHLITATGQRVTLRCSPRSGDLSVYWYQQSLDQGLQFLIQYYNGEERAKGNILERFSAQQFPDLHSELNLSSLELGDSALYFCASSQGSGSTDTQFFGSGTQLSVL.

The V gene is TRBV9, the J gene TRBJ2-1; TRBD2 matches 15 bases. Germline V gene sequence: CDR1 SGDLS, CDR2 YYNGEE. The CDR3 totals 15 residues. V lost 3 bases to trimming and J lost 8 bases; unmatched junction nucleotides: 3. The CDR3 reads CASSGGTSGRYEQFF. The CDR3, as DNA: TGTGCCAGCAGCGGAGGGACTAGCGGGAGGTATGAGCAGTTCTTC.

This clonotype was seen more than once but under ten times. One end of the junction varies from germline; a read error may be responsible. The chain joins TRBV4-3 to TRBJ2-6; TRBD2 might be the D (6 bases). Germline V CDR1 and CDR2: LGHNA, YSLEER. The CDR3 is 20 residues long. CDR3: CASSQDPGSGGIAGASVLTF. The CDR3, as DNA: TGCGCCAGCAGCCAAGATCCGGGCTCAGGAGGGATTGCTGGGGCCAGCGTCCTGACTTTC.

This clonotype has just a few counts. This chain links TRBV28 with TRBJ2-1; 7 bases fit TRBD2. Per the germline V gene, CDR1 is MDHEN and CDR2 is SYDVKM. This CDR3 region has 17 residues. V shed 3 bases, J shed 8 bases, and the junction held 16 bases outside the gene matches. The CDR3 DNA sequence: TGTGCCAGCAGTTTGGGGGGAGCGGGGAGGGCCATCTATGAGCAGTTCTTC. It encodes CASSLGGAGRAIYEQFF.

This clonotype was detected ten times or more. V gene TRBV10-1 combines with J gene TRBJ2-7; 9 bases agree with TRBD1. The CDR3 runs 14 residues. V dropped 8 bases and J dropped 4; count of bases not matched to a gene: 9. CDR1 is WNHNN and CDR2 is SYGVQD in the germline V gene (reference sequence). In DNA, the CDR3 is TGCGCCAGCCCCGAACAGGGGGCTGTATACGAGCAGTACTTC. Its translation: CASPEQGAVYEQYF.

In its sample, this clonotype was seen a few times. The chain is built from TRBV20-1 and TRBJ2-6, with a tentative D call TRBD2 (5 bases). The V end was cut by 6 bases, the J end by 0 bases, with 6 bases between. CDR1 is DFQATT, CDR2 SNEGSKA, per germline (reference sequence). The CDR3 has 13 amino acids. The CDR3 bases are TGCAGTGCGGAGGTCTCTGGGGCCAACGTCCTGACTTTC. This codes for CSAEVSGANVLTF.

The CDR3 DNA reads TGTGCCAGCAGCTCCGCTGGGGCCCTGGGAAAGTCCCTCCACTTT. This sequence encodes CASSSAGALGKSLHF. J is TRBJ1-6 and V is TRBV12-3 or TRBV12-4, with D possibly matching TRBD1 (5 bases). The CDR3 consists of 15 residues. V was clipped by 6 bases and J by 14 bases, with 23 bases between them.

This clonotype was seen only a few times. The rearrangement uses TRBV20-1 and TRBJ1-4; 12 bases match TRBD1. Germline V gene lookup returns CDR1 DFQATT and CDR2 SNEGSKA (reference sequence). The CDR3 totals 15 residues. V lost 6 bases, J lost 8 bases, and 10 bases stayed unmatched. The DNA of the CDR3 is TGCAGTGCCACCGGGACAGGGGGCTTAGGCGAAAAACTGTTTTTT. This codes for CSATGTGGLGEKLFF.

The sample holds a few counts of this clonotype. The chain carries TRBV7-6 and TRBJ2-7; D gene uncertain. Germline V gene sequence: CDR1 SGHVS, CDR2 FNYEAQ. Deletions cut 4 bases from V and 3 bases from J, with 10 bases between. The CDR3 extends over 13 amino acids. CDR3 amino acids: CASSSPEFYEQYF. CDR3 nucleotides: TGTGCCAGCAGCTCCCCGGAGTTCTACGAGCAGTACTTC.

The rearrangement joins TRBV10-2 to TRBJ1-5; D remains unclear. CDR3 size: 13 residues. CDR1 is WSHSY, CDR2 SAAADI, per germline. Between the trimmed V and J ends, which lost 8 bases and 6 bases, there was a span of 14 bases. The CDR3 reads CASGWGRGQPQHF. Here the CDR3 DNA reads TGCGCCAGCGGGTGGGGTCGGGGTCAGCCCCAGCATTTT.